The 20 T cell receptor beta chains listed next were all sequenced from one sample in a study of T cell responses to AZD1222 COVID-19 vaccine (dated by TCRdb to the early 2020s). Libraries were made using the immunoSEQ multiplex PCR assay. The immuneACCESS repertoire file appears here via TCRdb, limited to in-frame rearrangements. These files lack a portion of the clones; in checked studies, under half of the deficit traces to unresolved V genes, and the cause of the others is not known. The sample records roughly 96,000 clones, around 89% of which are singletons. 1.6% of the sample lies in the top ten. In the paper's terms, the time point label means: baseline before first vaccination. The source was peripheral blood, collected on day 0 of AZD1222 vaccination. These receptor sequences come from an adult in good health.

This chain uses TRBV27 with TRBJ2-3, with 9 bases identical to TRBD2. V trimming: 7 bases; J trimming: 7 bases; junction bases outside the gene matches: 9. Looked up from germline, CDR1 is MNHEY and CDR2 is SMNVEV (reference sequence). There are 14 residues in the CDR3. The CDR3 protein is CASTLRGGPNTQYF. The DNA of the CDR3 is TGTGCCAGCACGCTGCGGGGGGGGCCAAATACGCAGTATTTT.

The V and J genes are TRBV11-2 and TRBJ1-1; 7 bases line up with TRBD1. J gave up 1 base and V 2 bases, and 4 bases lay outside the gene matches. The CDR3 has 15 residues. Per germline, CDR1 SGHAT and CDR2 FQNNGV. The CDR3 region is CASSLLTGQNTEAFF. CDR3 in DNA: TGTGCCAGCAGCTTACTGACAGGGCAGAACACTGAAGCTTTCTTT.

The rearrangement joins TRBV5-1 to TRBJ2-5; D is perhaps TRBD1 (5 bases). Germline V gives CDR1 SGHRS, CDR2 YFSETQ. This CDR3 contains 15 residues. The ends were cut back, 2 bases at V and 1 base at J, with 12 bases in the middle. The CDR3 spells CASSFQGSRQETQYF. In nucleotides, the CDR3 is TGCGCCAGCAGCTTTCAGGGTAGTCGCCAAGAGACCCAGTACTTC.

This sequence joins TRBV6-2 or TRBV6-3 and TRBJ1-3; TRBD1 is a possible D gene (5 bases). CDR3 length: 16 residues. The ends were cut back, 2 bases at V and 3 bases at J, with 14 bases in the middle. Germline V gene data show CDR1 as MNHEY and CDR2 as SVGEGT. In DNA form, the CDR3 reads TGTGCCAGCAGTTACCTGGGACTCGGGAATGGAAACACCATATATTTT. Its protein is CASSYLGLGNGNTIYF.

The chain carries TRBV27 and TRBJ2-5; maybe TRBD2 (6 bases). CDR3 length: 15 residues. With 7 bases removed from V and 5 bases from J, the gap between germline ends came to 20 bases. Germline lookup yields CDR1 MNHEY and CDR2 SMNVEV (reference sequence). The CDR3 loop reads CASNNPGPGGETQYF. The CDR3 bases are TGTGCCAGCAACAACCCGGGACCTGGGGGGGAGACCCAGTACTTC.

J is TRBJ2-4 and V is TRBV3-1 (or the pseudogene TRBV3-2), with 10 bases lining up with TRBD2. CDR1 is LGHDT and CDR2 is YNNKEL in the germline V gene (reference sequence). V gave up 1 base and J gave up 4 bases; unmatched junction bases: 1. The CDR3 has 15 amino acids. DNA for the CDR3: TGTGCCAGCAGCCAAGTAGCGGGGGGAAAAAACATTCAGTACTTC. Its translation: CASSQVAGGKNIQYF.

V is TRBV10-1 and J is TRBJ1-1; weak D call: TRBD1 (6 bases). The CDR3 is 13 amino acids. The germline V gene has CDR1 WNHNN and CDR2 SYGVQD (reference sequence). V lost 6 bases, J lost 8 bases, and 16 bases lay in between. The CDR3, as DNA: TGCGCCAGCAGCCAAGGGGGGGCCAGGGAAGCTTTCTTT. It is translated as CASSQGGAREAFF.

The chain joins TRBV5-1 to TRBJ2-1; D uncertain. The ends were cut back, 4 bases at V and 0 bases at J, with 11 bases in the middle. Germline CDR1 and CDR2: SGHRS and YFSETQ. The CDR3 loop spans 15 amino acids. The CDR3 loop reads CASSGFRGSYNEQFF. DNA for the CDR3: TGCGCCAGCAGCGGGTTCCGCGGCTCCTACAATGAGCAGTTCTTC.

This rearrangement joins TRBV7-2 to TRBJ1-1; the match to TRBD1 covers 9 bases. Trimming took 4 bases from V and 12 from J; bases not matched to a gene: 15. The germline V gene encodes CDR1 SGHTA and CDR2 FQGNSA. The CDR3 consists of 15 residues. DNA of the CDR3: TGTGCCAGCAGCTCGGACAGGGGTTTTTCCAAGGGGACTTTCTTT. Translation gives CASSSDRGFSKGTFF.

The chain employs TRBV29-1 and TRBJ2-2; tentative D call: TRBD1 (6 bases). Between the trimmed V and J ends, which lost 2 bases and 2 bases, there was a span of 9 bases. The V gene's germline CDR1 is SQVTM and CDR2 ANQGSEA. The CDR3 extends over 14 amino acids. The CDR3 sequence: CSVEFGTNTGELFF. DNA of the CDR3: TGCAGCGTTGAATTTGGGACAAACACCGGGGAGCTGTTTTTT.

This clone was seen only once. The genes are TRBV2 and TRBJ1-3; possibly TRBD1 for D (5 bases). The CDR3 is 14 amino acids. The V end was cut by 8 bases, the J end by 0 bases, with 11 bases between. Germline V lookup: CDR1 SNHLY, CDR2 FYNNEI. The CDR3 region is CASLGVNSGNTIYF. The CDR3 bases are TGTGCCAGCCTGGGGGTCAACTCTGGAAACACCATATATTTT.

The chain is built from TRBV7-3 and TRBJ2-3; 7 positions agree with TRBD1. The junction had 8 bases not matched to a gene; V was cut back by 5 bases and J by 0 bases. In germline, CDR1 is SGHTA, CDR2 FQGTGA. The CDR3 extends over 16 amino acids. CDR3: CASSDTRQGSTDTQYF. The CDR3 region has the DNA TGTGCCAGCAGCGACACTCGACAGGGAAGCACAGATACGCAGTATTTT.

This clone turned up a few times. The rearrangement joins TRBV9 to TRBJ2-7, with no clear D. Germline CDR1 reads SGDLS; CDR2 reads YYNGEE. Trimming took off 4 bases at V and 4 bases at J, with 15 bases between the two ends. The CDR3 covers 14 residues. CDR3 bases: TGTGCCAGCAGCCCCCGATTCGAGGCTTACGAGCAGTACTTC. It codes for CASSPRFEAYEQYF.

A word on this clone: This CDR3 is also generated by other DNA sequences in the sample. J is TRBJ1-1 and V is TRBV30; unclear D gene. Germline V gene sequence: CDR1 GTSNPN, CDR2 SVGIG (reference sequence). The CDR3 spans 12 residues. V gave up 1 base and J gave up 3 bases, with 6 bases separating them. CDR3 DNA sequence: TGTGCCTGGAGTGGCGGATACACTGAAGCTTTCTTT. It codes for CAWSGGYTEAFF.

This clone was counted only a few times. DNA for the CDR3: TGTGCCTGGAGGGGGGGGCCAGATACGCAGTATTTT. It specifies CAWRGGPDTQYF. The chain links TRBV30 to TRBJ2-3; TRBD2 might be the D (7 bases). Deletions cut 3 bases from V and 4 bases from J, with 8 bases between. The CDR3 is made up of 12 amino acids. Germline V gives CDR1 GTSNPN, CDR2 SVGIG (reference sequence).

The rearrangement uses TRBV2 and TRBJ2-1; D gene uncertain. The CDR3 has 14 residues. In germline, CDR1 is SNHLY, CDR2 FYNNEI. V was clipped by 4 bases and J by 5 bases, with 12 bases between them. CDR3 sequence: CASSARLTDNEQFF. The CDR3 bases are TGTGCCAGCAGTGCCCGACTCACGGACAATGAGCAGTTCTTC.

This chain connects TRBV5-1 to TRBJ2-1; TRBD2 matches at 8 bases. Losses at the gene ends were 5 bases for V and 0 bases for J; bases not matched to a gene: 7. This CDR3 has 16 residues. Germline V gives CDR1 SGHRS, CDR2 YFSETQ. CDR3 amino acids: CASSTGSGSSYNEQFF. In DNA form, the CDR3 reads TGCGCCAGCAGTACGGGGAGCGGGAGCTCCTACAATGAGCAGTTCTTC.

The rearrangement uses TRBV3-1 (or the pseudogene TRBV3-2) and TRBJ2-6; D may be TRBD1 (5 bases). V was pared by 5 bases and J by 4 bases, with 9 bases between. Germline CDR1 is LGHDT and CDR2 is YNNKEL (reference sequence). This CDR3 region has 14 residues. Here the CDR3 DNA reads TGTGCCAGCAGCTCAGGGTCCGGGGCCAACGTCCTGACTTTC. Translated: CASSSGSGANVLTF.

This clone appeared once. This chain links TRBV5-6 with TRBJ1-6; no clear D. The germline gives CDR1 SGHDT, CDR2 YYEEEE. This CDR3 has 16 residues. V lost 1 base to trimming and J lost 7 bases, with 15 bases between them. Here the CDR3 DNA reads TGTGCCAGCAGCTTGTCTGGTTTAAACTTGAATTCACCCCTCCACTTT. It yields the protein CASSLSGLNLNSPLHF.

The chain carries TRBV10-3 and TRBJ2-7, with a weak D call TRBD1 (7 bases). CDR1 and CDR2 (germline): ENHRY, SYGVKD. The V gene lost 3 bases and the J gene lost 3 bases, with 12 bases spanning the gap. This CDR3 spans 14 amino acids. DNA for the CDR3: TGTGCCATCAGTGAAACAGGGGAGGACTACGAGCAGTACTTC. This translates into CAISETGEDYEQYF.